These 23 T cell receptor beta chains came from one sample sequenced in a study of blood T cell repertoires in COVID-19. The repertoire was sequenced with immunoSEQ multiplex PCR; TCRdb's copy has only in-frame clones and lacks some. The profile shows approximately 150,000 clones, approximately 90% of them singletons. The sequenced sample consisted of peripheral blood. The receptors originated from a human donor in a cohort sampled during active COVID-19.

The rearrangement uses TRBV5-1 and TRBJ1-1; 10 bases are shared with TRBD1. Germline-derived CDR1 and CDR2 are SGHRS and YFSETQ. The CDR3 sequence is 16 residues long. With V trimmed by 4 bases and J by 0 bases, 6 bases remained unmatched. The CDR3: CASSLGTGAMNTEAFF. CDR3 sequence (DNA): TGCGCCAGCAGCCTCGGGACAGGGGCAATGAACACTGAAGCTTTCTTT.

The chain couples TRBV18 to TRBJ1-2; D is unresolved. V was trimmed by 3 bases and J by 2 bases, leaving 7 bases between them. The CDR3 is 13 amino acids. Germline lookup yields CDR1 KGHSH and CDR2 LQKENI. As DNA, the CDR3 is TGTGCCAGCTCACCTGACGGGAACTATGGCTACACCTTC. Amino acid sequence: CASSPDGNYGYTF.

This chain uses TRBV3-1 (or the pseudogene TRBV3-2) with TRBJ1-5; 8 nucleotides agree with TRBD1. V dropped 3 bases and J dropped 6; count of bases not matched to a gene: 4. The CDR3 totals 14 residues. Looked up from germline, CDR1 is LGHDT and CDR2 is YNNKEL (reference sequence). Written as DNA, the CDR3 is TGTGCCAGCAGCCAGGACAGGGTTGGTCAGCCCCAGCATTTT. Its protein is CASSQDRVGQPQHF.

This chain links TRBV2 with TRBJ2-3; D is ambiguous. The CDR3 has 14 amino acids. CDR1 SNHLY and CDR2 FYNNEI come from the germline V gene. Trimming pared 4 bases from V and 0 bases from J, leaving 8 bases between. CDR3 bases: TGTGCCAGCAGTGGGCGGCGGAGCACAGATACGCAGTATTTT. Its translation is CASSGRRSTDTQYF.

The chain couples TRBV20-1 to TRBJ1-1; unclear D gene. CDR3 length: 11 residues. Trimming left V 4 bases short and J 0 bases short, with 3 bases between. CDR1 DFQATT and CDR2 SNEGSKA come from the germline V gene (reference sequence). The CDR3 here is CSATVNTEAFF. CDR3 bases: TGCAGTGCTACCGTGAACACTGAAGCTTTCTTT.

The chain employs TRBV29-1 and TRBJ1-3; unclear D gene. CDR1 is SQVTM, CDR2 ANQGSEA, per germline. This CDR3 contains 13 residues. Trimming removed 2 bases at V and 2 bases at J, with 7 bases between. The CDR3 loop is CSVELVAGNTIYF. CDR3 DNA sequence: TGCAGCGTTGAACTAGTGGCTGGAAACACCATATATTTT.

This chain uses TRBV19 with TRBJ1-1; the D gene is possibly TRBD1 (5 bases). The CDR3 has 14 residues. Per germline, CDR1 LNHDA and CDR2 SQIVND (reference sequence). V dropped 7 bases and J dropped 3 bases, with 15 bases sitting between them. The DNA of the CDR3 is TGTGCCAGTATCGGCAACGGGGGTTACACTGAAGCTTTCTTT. It yields the protein CASIGNGGYTEAFF.

This clone was seen a few times. The CDR3 nucleotides are TGCGCCAGCAGCTCCTGGACTAGCGGGGAGACCGGGGAGCTGTTTTTT. It encodes CASSSWTSGETGELFF. The chain couples TRBV5-1 to TRBJ2-2; TRBD2 matches 12 bases. Germline values: CDR1 SGHRS, CDR2 YFSETQ. The CDR3 contains 16 residues. The V and J ends lost 3 bases and 5 bases, in that order; junction bases with no gene match: 5.

V and J are TRBV19 and TRBJ1-2; D perhaps matches TRBD1 (6 bases). CDR1 and CDR2 from the germline V gene are LNHDA and SQIVND (reference sequence). Trimming pared 5 bases from V and 0 bases from J, leaving 13 bases between. There are 15 residues in the CDR3. This CDR3 is CASSRRQVANYGYTF. The CDR3 DNA is TGTGCCAGTAGTCGAAGACAGGTAGCTAACTATGGCTACACCTTC. Drawing the rest from reference TRBV19 and TRBJ1-2, the complete variable domain is DGGITQSPKYLFRKEGQNVTLSCEQNLNHDAMYWYRQDPGQGLRLIYYSQIVNDFQKGDIAEGYSVSREKKESFPLTVTSAQKNPTAFYLCASSRRQVANYGYTFGSGTRLTVV.

This CDR3 reads CASSLSLEGGYSYEQYF. As DNA, the CDR3 is TGCGCCAGCAGCTTGTCGTTAGAAGGGGGCTACTCCTACGAGCAGTACTTC. The V call is TRBV5-1, the J call TRBJ2-7; 7 bases map to TRBD1. The J segment lost 0 bases and the V segment lost 1 base, leaving 10 bases of the junction unmatched. The CDR3 has 17 residues. CDR1 SGHRS and CDR2 YFSETQ come from the germline V gene.

In this sample, this clone turned up once. The V and J genes are TRBV9 and TRBJ2-3; TRBD1 matches 8 bases. Germline lookup yields CDR1 SGDLS and CDR2 YYNGEE. Germline trimming cut 0 bases from V and 0 bases from J; bases unmatched to any gene: 6. The CDR3 spans 17 residues. CDR3: CASSVATTGASTDTQYF. In DNA, the CDR3 is TGTGCCAGCAGCGTAGCCACGACAGGGGCCAGCACAGATACGCAGTATTTT.

The chain has TRBV4-2 and TRBJ2-1; 10 bases match TRBD2. Germline V gives CDR1 LGHNA, CDR2 YNFKEQ. With V trimmed by 0 bases and J by 4 bases, 9 bases remained unmatched. This CDR3 region has 18 residues. Written as DNA, the CDR3 is TGTGCCAGCAGCCAAGATCCTCAACTAGCGGGGTTGTACAATGAGCAGTTCTTC. This translates into CASSQDPQLAGLYNEQFF.

This clone was detected only once. The CDR3 nucleotides read TGTGCCAGCAGCCCGGGACTAGCGCTTTTCAGGGAGCAGTTCTTC. Translating it yields CASSPGLALFREQFF. This chain links TRBV5-6 with TRBJ2-1, with 10 bases matching TRBD2. J gave up 10 bases and V 4 bases, and 11 bases lay outside the gene matches. Looked up from germline, CDR1 is SGHDT and CDR2 is YYEEEE. CDR3 length: 15 amino acids.

J is TRBJ1-1 and V is TRBV21-1; no check of the table's D call, TRBD1, against the DNA was made. TRBV21-1 is listed as a pseudogene. The length of the CDR3 is 17 residues. This CDR3 is CASSKDGTGWFRTEAFF. CDR3 nucleotide sequence: TGTGCCAGCAGCAAAGATGGGACAGGGTGGTTCCGCACTGAAGCTTTCTTT.

The CDR3 DNA sequence: TGTGCCAGCAGCTTGGACGGGGAGGGCGAGCAGTACTTC. It encodes CASSLDGEGEQYF. The rearrangement links TRBV5-4 to TRBJ2-7; 7 nucleotides align to TRBD2. Germline CDR1 SGHNT, CDR2 YYREEE (reference sequence). The CDR3 runs 13 residues. The J segment lost 6 bases and the V segment lost 0 bases, leaving 3 bases of the junction unmatched. The complete variable domain, with remaining parts taken from reference TRBV5-4 and TRBJ2-7, reads ETGVTQSPTHLIKTRGQQVTLRCSSQSGHNTVSWYQQALGQGPQFIFQYYREEENGRGNFPPRFSGLQFPNYSSELNVNALELDDSALYLCASSLDGEGEQYFGPGTRLTVT.

This clone was detected once. This chain links TRBV6-1 with TRBJ1-5; D gene ambiguous. V lost 3 bases to trimming and J lost 9 bases, with 9 bases between them. From germline, CDR1 is MNHNS and CDR2 SASEGT. The CDR3 spans 12 residues. CDR3 region: CASSELVVPQHF. CDR3 in DNA: TGTGCCAGCAGTGAGCTAGTGGTGCCCCAGCATTTT.

The chain recombines TRBV2 with TRBJ1-1; 9 positions agree with TRBD1. CDR3 length: 13 amino acids. From germline, CDR1 is SNHLY and CDR2 FYNNEI. With V trimmed by 6 bases and J by 5 bases, 4 bases remained unmatched. The chain's CDR3 is CASRRDRATEAFF. DNA for the CDR3: TGTGCCAGCAGGCGGGACAGGGCGACTGAAGCTTTCTTT. The variable domain in full, completed from reference TRBV2 and TRBJ1-1, reads EPEVTQTPSHQVTQMGQEVILRCVPISNHLYFYWYRQILGQKVEFLVSFYNNEISEKSEIFDDQFSVERPDGSNFTLKIRSTKLEDSAMYFCASRRDRATEAFFGQGTRLTVV.

V gene TRBV2 combines with J gene TRBJ2-7, with 7 nucleotides matching TRBD1. The CDR3 is 17 residues long. V lost 3 bases and J lost 0; bases outside the gene matches: 11. Germline CDR1 SNHLY, CDR2 FYNNEI. CDR3 protein: CASSETYRDSGSYEQYF. The CDR3 DNA sequence: TGTGCCAGCAGTGAGACCTACCGGGACAGTGGCTCCTACGAGCAGTACTTC.

The rearrangement joins TRBV9 to TRBJ2-1, with a weak D call TRBD2 (6 bases). Germline V gene sequence: CDR1 SGDLS, CDR2 YYNGEE. V gave up 0 bases and J gave up 4 bases, with 8 bases separating them. CDR3 length: 14 amino acids. The CDR3 spells CASSVDGLYNEQFF. DNA of the CDR3: TGTGCCAGCAGCGTAGACGGACTATACAATGAGCAGTTCTTC.

There are a few counts of this clone. The V and J genes are TRBV7-6 and TRBJ1-1, with 9 bases fitting TRBD1. CDR3 length: 15 amino acids. Trimming cost V 4 bases and J 1 base; bases outside gene matches: 4. Per germline, CDR1 SGHVS and CDR2 FNYEAQ. The CDR3 nucleotides are TGTGCCAGCAGCTCGGGACAGGGCAAGAACACTGAAGCTTTCTTT. It encodes CASSSGQGKNTEAFF.

The V gene is TRBV4-1, the J gene TRBJ1-1, with a weak D call TRBD1 (5 bases). Trimming removed 4 bases at V and 4 bases at J, with 16 bases between. This CDR3 is 15 amino acids long. CDR1 and CDR2 from the germline V gene are MGHRA and YSYEKL. CDR3 DNA sequence: TGCGCCAGCAGCCGCCAGGGAGCGGGAGGCACTGAAGCTTTCTTT. Translation: CASSRQGAGGTEAFF.

The chain carries TRBV12-3 or TRBV12-4 and TRBJ1-2; 8 positions agree with TRBD1. Trimming cost V 5 bases and J 5 bases; bases outside gene matches: 4. The CDR3 totals 13 residues. The CDR3 DNA is TGTGCCAGCAGTCAGGGGGCGGGTTATGGCTACACCTTC. It is translated as CASSQGAGYGYTF.

This chain links TRBV27 with TRBJ1-6, with TRBD1 as a possible D gene (6 bases). CDR1 MNHEY and CDR2 SMNVEV come from the germline V gene (reference sequence). The CDR3 runs to 16 residues. Trimming took 6 bases from V and 0 from J, leaving 12 bases between them. This CDR3 is CASRFARGSYNSPLHF. CDR3 DNA sequence: TGTGCCAGCAGGTTCGCCAGGGGCTCCTATAATTCACCCCTCCACTTT.